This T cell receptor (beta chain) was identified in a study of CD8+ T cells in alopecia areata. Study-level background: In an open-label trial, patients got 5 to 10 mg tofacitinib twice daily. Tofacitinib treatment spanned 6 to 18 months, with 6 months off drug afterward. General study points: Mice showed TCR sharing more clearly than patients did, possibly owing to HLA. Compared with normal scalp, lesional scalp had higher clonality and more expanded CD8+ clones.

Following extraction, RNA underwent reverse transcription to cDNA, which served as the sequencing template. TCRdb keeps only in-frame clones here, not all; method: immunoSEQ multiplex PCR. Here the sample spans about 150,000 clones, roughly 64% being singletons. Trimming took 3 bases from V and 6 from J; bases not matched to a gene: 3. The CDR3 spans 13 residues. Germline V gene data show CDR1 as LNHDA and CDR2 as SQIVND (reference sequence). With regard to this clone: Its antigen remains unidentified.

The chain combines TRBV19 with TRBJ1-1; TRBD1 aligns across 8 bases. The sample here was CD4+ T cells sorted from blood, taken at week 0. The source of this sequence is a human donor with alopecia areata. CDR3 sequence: CASSIDRGAEAFF. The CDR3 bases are TGTGCCAGTAGTATCGACAGGGGCGCTGAAGCTTTCTTT.